Presented here are 9 T cell receptor beta chains from one specimen sequenced in a study of cytomegalovirus exposure and HLA in healthy donors. Only in-frame clones appear in the TCRdb table, and some are missing; sequencing was by immunoSEQ multiplex PCR. Here the sample spans about 73,000 clones, approximately 95% being singletons. Sequencing used PBMCs. The receptors shown here come from a man between 18 and 35 years old in good health and CMV-seronegative.

The gene calls are TRBV5-1 and TRBJ2-6, with D possibly being TRBD2 (6 bases). The V gene lost 7 bases and the J gene lost 4 bases, with 18 bases spanning the gap. Germline lookup yields CDR1 SGHRS and CDR2 YFSETQ. This CDR3 has 16 amino acids. As DNA, the CDR3 is TGCGCCAGCGGCGGAGGGACCGAGTTGGGGGCCAACGTCCTGACTTTC. Its protein is CASGGGTELGANVLTF.

This chain connects TRBV7-9 to TRBJ1-2; weak D call: TRBD1 (5 bases). Trimming took 8 bases from V and 2 from J, leaving 18 bases between them. This CDR3 contains 15 residues. Germline-derived CDR1 and CDR2 are SEHNR and FQNEAQ (reference sequence). CDR3 in DNA: TGTGCCAGCCAGGTCCAGGGAGGTCCCAACTATGGCTACACCTTC. As protein: CASQVQGGPNYGYTF. Full variable domain (remainder filled in from reference TRBV7-9 and TRBJ1-2): DTGVSQNPRHKITKRGQNVTFRCDPISEHNRLYWYRQTLGQGPEFLTYFQNEAQLEKSRLLSDRFSAERPKGSFSTLEIQRTEQGDSAMYLCASQVQGGPNYGYTFGSGTRLTVV.

The chain has TRBV25-1 and TRBJ1-3; no firm D call. Trimming took 5 bases from V and 9 from J, leaving 20 bases between them. The CDR3 has 15 residues. Looked up from germline, CDR1 is MGHDK and CDR2 is SYGVNS. CDR3 DNA sequence: TGTGCCAGCAGTTCCCCGGTACAGCCTCAAGGCACCATATATTTT. It encodes CASSSPVQPQGTIYF. Drawing the rest from reference TRBV25-1 and TRBJ1-3, the complete variable domain is EADIYQTPRYLVIGTGKKITLECSQTMGHDKMYWYQQDPGMELHLIHYSYGVNSTEKGDLSSESTVSRIRTEHFPLTLESARPSHTSQYLCASSSPVQPQGTIYFGEGSWLTVV.

J is TRBJ2-1 and V is TRBV4-2; 12 bases line up with TRBD1. Germline values: CDR1 LGHNA, CDR2 YNFKEQ. The ends lost 0 bases at V and 9 bases at J; junction bases unmatched: 3. CDR3 length: 15 amino acids. The CDR3 coding sequence is TGTGCCAGCAGCCAAGAGGGGACAGGGGGCATTGAGCAGTTCTTC. It specifies CASSQEGTGGIEQFF.

The V call is TRBV4-2, the J call TRBJ1-2, with D possibly being TRBD1 (6 bases). The CDR3 consists of 15 residues. CDR1 LGHNA and CDR2 YNFKEQ come from the germline V gene. Trimming pared 0 bases from V and 8 bases from J, leaving 16 bases between. CDR3 in amino acids: CASSQDLQGPRGYTF. The CDR3 region has the DNA TGTGCCAGCAGCCAAGATCTACAGGGCCCGAGGGGCTACACCTTC.

The chain has TRBV5-1 and TRBJ1-1; 7 positions match TRBD1. Germline values: CDR1 SGHRS, CDR2 YFSETQ. V trimming: 0 bases; J trimming: 2 bases; junction bases outside the gene matches: 7. This CDR3 is built from 16 residues. DNA for the CDR3: TGCGCCAGCAGCTTGGCGGCAGGGGGATCCAACACTGAAGCTTTCTTT. This codes for CASSLAAGGSNTEAFF.

This chain links TRBV6-4 with TRBJ2-3; D remains unclear. The CDR3 is 11 amino acids. The germline V gene has CDR1 MRHNA and CDR2 SNTAGT. V lost 7 bases and J 7 bases, leaving 9 bases between the germline ends. The CDR3 region is CASTRGNTQYF. The CDR3 DNA is TGTGCCAGCACTCGCGGAAATACGCAGTATTTT.

The chain recombines TRBV27 with TRBJ1-5; no clear D gene. Germline CDR1 and CDR2: MNHEY and SMNVEV (reference sequence). CDR3 length: 14 amino acids. Trimming removed 6 bases at V and 0 bases at J, with 9 bases between. CDR3 sequence (DNA): TGTGCCAGCAGAGGGAGTTATAGCAATCAGCCCCAGCATTTT. Protein product: CASRGSYSNQPQHF.

The CDR3 DNA reads TGTGCCAGCAGCTTATCAAGAGGGGAGCAGTACTTC. Protein product: CASSLSRGEQYF. The genes are TRBV11-1 and TRBJ2-7, with D tentatively TRBD2 (5 bases). CDR1 is SGHAT, CDR2 FQDESV, per germline (reference sequence). Trimming shortened V by 2 bases and J by 7 bases, and 9 bases separated the two germline ends. The CDR3 has 12 residues. Looking up the rest from reference TRBV11-1 and TRBJ2-7 gives the full variable domain: EAEVAQSPRYKITEKSQAVAFWCDPISGHATLYWYRQILGQGPELLVQFQDESVVDDSQLPKDRFSAERLKGVDSTLKIQPAELGDSAMYLCASSLSRGEQYFGPGTRLTVT.